This TCR beta chain originates from a study of T-cell reconstitution after alpha-beta-depleted transplantation in children. For TCRbeta, the library was prepared with unique molecular identifiers. TCRdb recomputed calls from the PCR reads with MiXCR, one row per CDR3 protein. The sample lists some 120,000 distinct CDR3 sequences, more than 9.5% occurring once. The origin of this receptor is a girl in the first two years of life who had a stem cell transplant for combined immunodeficiency, so the T cells may come from the graft donor. Here the sequenced sample was PBMCs, mostly from graft donor cells, taken 180 days after TCRalphabeta/CD19-depleted stem cell transplant.

The CDR3 bases are TGTGCCACCGCGCCCCGCCAGGGGGCCAACAATGAGCAGTTCTTC. Its translation: CATAPRQGANNEQFF. The rearrangement uses TRBV10-3 and TRBJ2-1, with 8 bases that match TRBD1. The CDR3 length is 15 residues. CDR1 and CDR2 from the germline V gene are ENHRY and SYGVKD. Unmatched junction bases numbered 13, after V lost 10 bases and J lost 5 bases.